What follows describes a single T cell receptor beta chain. The antigen this receptor binds is unknown. A clone one base away is much larger, so this may be a read error. This specimen comes from a study of T cells in Graves' hyperthyroidism and ophthalmopathy (dated by TCRdb to 2018 to 2020). About the investigation overall: Peripheral blood samples were taken at the time of initial diagnosis, prior to any treatment. A discovery cohort of about 95 patients, about 43 with Graves' ophthalmopathy and 55 to 60 with stable Graves' hyperthyroidism, was used to find distinguishing TCR V-J signatures. Whether ophthalmopathy could be predicted prospectively was tested in an independent validation cohort made up of roughly 19 hyperthyroidism patients plus 17 patients who later progressed to ophthalmopathy. The roughly 94 discovery patients were randomly split 7:3 into training and test sets. Thyroid tissue and blood T-cell repertoires from six Graves' hyperthyroidism patients were also compared in the study. Following sampling, methimazole starting at 30 mg daily was given to hyperthyroidism patients, and high-dose intravenous methylprednisolone was given to ophthalmopathy patients. According to the paper, TCR Vbeta CDR3 sequencing was carried out on 135 peripheral blood samples, which came from under 50 ophthalmopathy, under 85 hyperthyroidism and roughly 17 progressor patients.

Stable Graves' hyperthyroidism was defined as no progression to ophthalmopathy during 18 months of follow-up. Hyperthyroidism patients were newly diagnosed, had a disease duration of under 2 months, and were aged 18 to 65 years. Exclusion was applied to patients with uncontrolled infections, other autoimmune diseases, pregnancy or lactation. Diagnoses were based on clinical symptoms, serum thyroxine and TRAb, thyroid ultrasound and orbital computed tomography. PBMCs were separated from about 10 ml of fresh peripheral blood using Ficoll-Paque density gradient centrifugation. Total RNA was extracted with Trizol reagent, and quality was checked on an Agilent 2100 Bioanalyzer. CDR1 is given as MGHDK and CDR2 as SYGVNS, both from the germline V gene. V gives up 5 bases and J gives up 3 bases, and the segment between their germline ends measures 16 bases. The CDR3 contains 15 residues, cysteine and phenylalanine counted. Just the 45-base CDR3 DNA is kept, in frame starting at base 1.

Broad study findings and their caveats: In cross-validation, a model built on a 13 V-J signature told ophthalmopathy apart from stable hyperthyroidism with just under 90% sensitivity and around 81% specificity, and in testing the same model reached 80%/75%. In validation, the model predicted progression to ophthalmopathy with 55% to 71% sensitivity and about 72% specificity, a median of 6.5 months before onset. No statistical method was used to fix the sample size in advance, and group allocation was not hidden from the investigators. Blood samples also contained most of the expanded thyroid clonotypes (frequency above 0.001), which suggests that blood repertoires may reflect thyroid immune responses.

The TCR beta CDR3 regions were amplified from the RNA transcripts. A first-round RT-PCR of the TCR CDR3 used the HTBI primer set with the Qiagen OneStep RT-PCR kit. The libraries were constructed in a second round of multiplex PCR and then size-selected and purified. The libraries were sequenced on an Illumina HiSeq2000 using paired-end 100 bp reads. In the paper's pipeline: SOAPnuke was used to process the raw data, removing reads that contained adapters or uncalled bases, had a mean Phred below 15, or lacked an exact match to the constant primer or identifier. COPE v1.2.5 was used to merge the high-quality paired reads, and each unique nucleotide sequence was defined as a clonotype. MiTCR v1.1 was used to align the clonotypes against IMGT TRBV, TRBD and TRBJ reference segments. Only V-J combinations with frequency above 0.0001, covering 99% to 99.2% of repertoires, were analysed. A TCS score was defined as the ratio between F50 (clonal expansion) and ExV (chaos), using BLOSUM62-based TCRdist between CDR3 peptides within each V-J. Welch's t-statistics and random forest reduced some 510 V-J features to some 14, which were used in a naive Bayes classifier (R e1071). Thyroid-blood repertoire similarity was quantified with the Morisita-Horn index. In-frame beta chains were kept once TCRdb had trimmed the public reads at Q25 with fastp and called clones with MiXCR. Here each entry gathers all rows of one CDR3 protein and keeps the most common genes and DNA. The V and J calls were determined by TCRdb, not by the authors. The sample profile shows nearly 750,000 distinct CDR3 sequences; 35% of them were found once. The ten largest clonotypes hold less than 40% of the sample.

The TCR sequence derives from a woman in her thirties or forties with Graves' hyperthyroidism. The sequence joins TRBV25-1 to TRBJ1-1; no D gene is confidently identified. Specimen: blood. The CDR3 protein is CASSYSRGEDTEAFF. The nucleotide sequence reads as follows: TGTGCCAGCAGTTACTCGCGGGGAGAGGACACTGAAGCTTTCTTT.